A selection of T cell receptor beta chains follows, all from one sample in a study of blood T cell repertoires in COVID-19. Method: immunoSEQ multiplex PCR; TCRdb's copy keeps in-frame clones and lacks some. The repertoire holds approximately 230,000 clones, with roughly four fifths as singletons. The specimen was peripheral blood. These receptors were taken from a man older than 75 with acute or convalescent COVID-19. The CDR3 runs from the conserved cysteine through the conserved F or W. D genes are given only for firm matches. Only some rows state a clone size, as once, few, many or a class for expanded clones.

J gene: TRBJ2-3; D gene: .; V gene: TRBV25-1; clone size: .; CDR3 DNA: TGTGCCAGCAGTGAATATCCCCTGGTAGGGGGAGATACGCAGTATTTT; CDR3 protein: CASSEYPLVGGDTQYF
J gene: TRBJ1-6; D gene: .; V gene: TRBV27; clone size: few; CDR3 DNA: TGTGCCAGCAGTTTATCGGGACGGGGGGGATCACCCCTCCACTTT; CDR3 protein: CASSLSGRGGSPLHF
J gene: TRBJ2-3; D gene: TRBD2; V gene: TRBV9; clone size: .; CDR3 DNA: TGTGCCAGCAGCGTAGGACAGGCTTCGAGGGGACTAGCGGGCACAGATACGCAGTATTTT; CDR3 protein: CASSVGQASRGLAGTDTQYF
J gene: TRBJ1-1; D gene: .; V gene: TRBV3-1/TRBV3-2; clone size: .; CDR3 DNA: TGTGCCAGCAGCCCAAATAGACAGAAAGGAGAAGCTTTCTTT; CDR3 protein: CASSPNRQKGEAFF
J gene: TRBJ2-7; D gene: .; V gene: TRBV10-3; clone size: .; CDR3 DNA: TGTGCCATCAGTGAGTCGGGTCGGGGGTCCGACTACGAGCAGTACTTC; CDR3 protein: CAISESGRGSDYEQYF
J gene: TRBJ2-1; D gene: .; V gene: TRBV24-1; clone size: .; CDR3 DNA: TGTGCCACCAGTGATTCCCTCGGAGCCGAGCAGTTCTTC; CDR3 protein: CATSDSLGAEQFF
J gene: TRBJ2-2; D gene: .; V gene: TRBV29-1; clone size: once; CDR3 DNA: TGCAGCGTGGGACAAAACACCGGGGAGCTGTTTTTT; CDR3 protein: CSVGQNTGELFF
J gene: TRBJ1-3; D gene: .; V gene: TRBV21-1; clone size: .; CDR3 DNA: TGTGCCAGCAGCGAAAGGCCCGGGACTGGAAACACCATATATTTT; CDR3 protein: CASSERPGTGNTIYF
J gene: TRBJ1-6; D gene: TRBD1; V gene: TRBV9; clone size: .; CDR3 DNA: TGTGCCAGCAGCGTAGGTGACAGGGGGCGCATTTCACCCCTCCACTTT; CDR3 protein: CASSVGDRGRISPLHF
J gene: TRBJ2-7; D gene: .; V gene: TRBV11-2; clone size: .; CDR3 DNA: TGTGCCAGCCCCAAACCACTCTACGAGCAGTACTTC; CDR3 protein: CASPKPLYEQYF
J gene: TRBJ1-2; D gene: .; V gene: TRBV19; clone size: .; CDR3 DNA: TGTGCCAGTAGTTCAGTGACAGCTAACTATGGCTACACCTTC; CDR3 protein: CASSSVTANYGYTF
J gene: TRBJ2-3; D gene: TRBD2; V gene: TRBV5-1; clone size: .; CDR3 DNA: TGCGCCAGCAGCTTACTAGCGGGGGGTGACGATACGCAGTATTTT; CDR3 protein: CASSLLAGGDDTQYF
J gene: TRBJ2-6; D gene: TRBD1; V gene: TRBV27; clone size: .; CDR3 DNA: TGTGCCAGCAGTTTATACAGGGGGAGTCTAAGCTCTGGGGCCAACGTCCTGACTTTC; CDR3 protein: CASSLYRGSLSSGANVLTF
J gene: TRBJ1-2; D gene: .; V gene: TRBV5-1; clone size: .; CDR3 DNA: TGCGCCAGCAGCGACTCCCATTCTAACTATGGCTACACCTTC; CDR3 protein: CASSDSHSNYGYTF
J gene: TRBJ1-5; D gene: .; V gene: TRBV7-9; clone size: once; CDR3 DNA: TGTGCCAGCAGCTTCAAAAATCAGCCCCAGCATTTT; CDR3 protein: CASSFKNQPQHF
J gene: TRBJ1-3; D gene: .; V gene: TRBV6-5; clone size: .; CDR3 DNA: TGTGCCAGCAGTCCCTTCGGGGGGCCAGGAAACACCATATATTTT; CDR3 protein: CASSPFGGPGNTIYF
J gene: TRBJ2-2; D gene: TRBD1; V gene: TRBV19; clone size: once; CDR3 DNA: TGTGCCAGTCGAGACAGGGGGACCGGGGAGCTGTTTTTT; CDR3 protein: CASRDRGTGELFF
J gene: TRBJ1-2; D gene: .; V gene: TRBV5-8; clone size: once; CDR3 DNA: TGTGCCAGCAGCTTGACCGGGGGTACTATAACTAACTATGGCTACACCTTC; CDR3 protein: CASSLTGGTITNYGYTF
J gene: TRBJ1-1; D gene: TRBD1; V gene: TRBV28; clone size: .; CDR3 DNA: TGTGCCAGCCGGGTACGCGGGACAGGGGTCATGAACACTGAAGCTTTCTTT; CDR3 protein: CASRVRGTGVMNTEAFF
J gene: TRBJ2-7; D gene: .; V gene: TRBV2; clone size: once; CDR3 DNA: TGTGCCAGCAAAGACTCCCTCTCCGAGCAGTACTTC; CDR3 protein: CASKDSLSEQYF
J gene: TRBJ2-1; D gene: TRBD2; V gene: TRBV7-2; clone size: .; CDR3 DNA: TGTGCCAGCAGCGCCCAAGGCGGGAGTGCGAACAATGAGCAGTTCTTC; CDR3 protein: CASSAQGGSANNEQFF
J gene: TRBJ2-2; D gene: TRBD1; V gene: TRBV5-4; clone size: .; CDR3 DNA: TGTGCCAGCAGCTCAACAGCCGGGACAGGGCGAACCGGGGAGCTGTTTTTT; CDR3 protein: CASSSTAGTGRTGELFF
J gene: TRBJ1-4; D gene: TRBD1; V gene: TRBV9; clone size: .; CDR3 DNA: TGTGCCAGCAGCGGCCGCTTGGGACAGGGGGATGAAAAACTGTTTTTT; CDR3 protein: CASSGRLGQGDEKLFF
J gene: TRBJ1-2; D gene: .; V gene: TRBV19; clone size: once; CDR3 DNA: TGTGCCAGTATTCGGCCGCCGGGCGGGGGGCTCCCTACATTCGAAGGATATGGCTACACCTTC; CDR3 protein: CASIRPPGGGLPTFEGYGYTF
J gene: TRBJ1-2; D gene: .; V gene: TRBV24-1; clone size: .; CDR3 DNA: TGTGCCACCAGTGGTTCGAATTGGGGGGGCGCCAACTATGGCTACACCTTC; CDR3 protein: CATSGSNWGGANYGYTF
J gene: TRBJ2-1; D gene: .; V gene: TRBV18; clone size: .; CDR3 DNA: TGTGCCAGCTCACCACATTCGGACAGTATTGATGAGCAGTTCTTC; CDR3 protein: CASSPHSDSIDEQFF
J gene: TRBJ2-1; D gene: .; V gene: TRBV2; clone size: .; CDR3 DNA: TGTGCCAGCAGTGAAGCGCTTAGAAATCAGGGAAGCTCCTACAATGAGCAGTTCTTC; CDR3 protein: CASSEALRNQGSSYNEQFF
J gene: TRBJ1-2; D gene: TRBD1; V gene: TRBV20-1; clone size: .; CDR3 DNA: TGCAGTGCTGGGACAGGGAGCGGCTACACCTTC; CDR3 protein: CSAGTGSGYTF
J gene: TRBJ2-1; D gene: TRBD2; V gene: TRBV5-6; clone size: .; CDR3 DNA: TGTGCCAGCAGCTCCCGGCGCGGGAGAAGGAATGAGCAGTTCTTC; CDR3 protein: CASSSRRGRRNEQFF
J gene: TRBJ1-1; D gene: TRBD1; V gene: TRBV10-3; clone size: .; CDR3 DNA: TGTGCCATCAGTGAGTCGGGGACAGGGGTTGAAGCTTTCTTT; CDR3 protein: CAISESGTGVEAFF
J gene: TRBJ1-1; D gene: .; V gene: TRBV19; clone size: .; CDR3 DNA: TGTGCCAGTAGAGTCCCAGGGTCCGCGAACACTGAAGCTTTCTTT; CDR3 protein: CASRVPGSANTEAFF
J gene: TRBJ2-3; D gene: TRBD2; V gene: TRBV4-1; clone size: .; CDR3 DNA: TGCGCCAGCAGCCAAGGGAGCGAGACTAGCGGGCATCTAACGCAGTATTTT; CDR3 protein: CASSQGSETSGHLTQYF
J gene: TRBJ2-5; D gene: TRBD1; V gene: TRBV2; clone size: .; CDR3 DNA: TGTGCCAGCAGTGAACCCGACAGGGGAGTTGAGACCCAGTACTTC; CDR3 protein: CASSEPDRGVETQYF
J gene: TRBJ2-7; D gene: .; V gene: TRBV28; clone size: .; CDR3 DNA: TGTGCCAGCAGTTCAACTAGCTCCCGAGAGTACTTC; CDR3 protein: CASSSTSSREYF
J gene: TRBJ1-5; D gene: .; V gene: TRBV6-1; clone size: few; CDR3 DNA: TGTGCCAGCAGTGATGGGGGCCGAAGCAATCAGCCCCAGCATTTT; CDR3 protein: CASSDGGRSNQPQHF
J gene: TRBJ2-5; D gene: TRBD2; V gene: TRBV19; clone size: .; CDR3 DNA: TGTGCCAGTACGCCGACTAGCGGTACGCAAGAGACCCAGTACTTC; CDR3 protein: CASTPTSGTQETQYF
J gene: TRBJ1-1; D gene: TRBD1; V gene: TRBV2; clone size: .; CDR3 DNA: TGTGCCAGCAGTGAACGGGACAGGGGGCACACTGAAGCTTTCTTT; CDR3 protein: CASSERDRGHTEAFF
J gene: TRBJ2-7; D gene: .; V gene: TRBV18; clone size: .; CDR3 DNA: TGTGCCAGCTCACCCGAGCCCAGGGGATACGAGCAGTACTTC; CDR3 protein: CASSPEPRGYEQYF
J gene: TRBJ1-1; D gene: .; V gene: TRBV7-8; clone size: .; CDR3 DNA: TGTGCCAGCAGCTTGGACGGGGACACTGAAGCTTTCTTT; CDR3 protein: CASSLDGDTEAFF
J gene: TRBJ1-2; D gene: .; V gene: TRBV30; clone size: .; CDR3 DNA: TGTGCCTGGAGTCGGCGGGGTGCATCTCATGGCTACACCTTC; CDR3 protein: CAWSRRGASHGYTF
J gene: TRBJ1-1; D gene: TRBD1; V gene: TRBV2; clone size: .; CDR3 DNA: TGTGCCAGCAGTGACCCTGGACAGGGGGCAACTGAAGCTTTCTTT; CDR3 protein: CASSDPGQGATEAFF
J gene: TRBJ2-7; D gene: .; V gene: TRBV5-1; clone size: .; CDR3 DNA: TGCGCCAGCAGCTCTGCGGCAACTAGATACGAGCAGTACTTC; CDR3 protein: CASSSAATRYEQYF
J gene: TRBJ1-1; D gene: .; V gene: TRBV5-5; clone size: .; CDR3 DNA: TGTGCCAGCAGCCCCGTGGGCAGGCGGAACACTGAAGCTTTCTTT; CDR3 protein: CASSPVGRRNTEAFF
J gene: TRBJ2-3; D gene: TRBD1; V gene: TRBV2; clone size: .; CDR3 DNA: TGTGCCAGCAGTGAAAAACAGGGGAAAAATACGCAGTATTTT; CDR3 protein: CASSEKQGKNTQYF
J gene: TRBJ2-1; D gene: TRBD2; V gene: TRBV4-1; clone size: .; CDR3 DNA: TGCGCCAGCAGCCAAGGACTAGCAAGGGCCCTATACAATGAGCAGTTCTTC; CDR3 protein: CASSQGLARALYNEQFF
J gene: TRBJ1-2; D gene: TRBD1; V gene: TRBV7-2; clone size: .; CDR3 DNA: TGTGCCAGCAACCCCGGACAGGGTAGCTATGGCTACACCTTC; CDR3 protein: CASNPGQGSYGYTF